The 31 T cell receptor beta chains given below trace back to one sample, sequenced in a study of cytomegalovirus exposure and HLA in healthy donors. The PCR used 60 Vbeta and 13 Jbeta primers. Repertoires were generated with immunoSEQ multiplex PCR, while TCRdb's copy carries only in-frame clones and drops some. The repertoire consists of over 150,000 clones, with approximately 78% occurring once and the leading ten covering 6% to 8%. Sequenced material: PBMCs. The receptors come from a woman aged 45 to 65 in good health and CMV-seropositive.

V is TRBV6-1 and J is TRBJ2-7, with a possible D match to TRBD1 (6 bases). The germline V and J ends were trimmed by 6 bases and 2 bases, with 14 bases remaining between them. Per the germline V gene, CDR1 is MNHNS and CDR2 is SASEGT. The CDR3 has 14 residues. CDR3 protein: CASSPRTATYEQYF. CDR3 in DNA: TGTGCCAGCAGCCCGAGGACAGCCACCTACGAGCAGTACTTC.

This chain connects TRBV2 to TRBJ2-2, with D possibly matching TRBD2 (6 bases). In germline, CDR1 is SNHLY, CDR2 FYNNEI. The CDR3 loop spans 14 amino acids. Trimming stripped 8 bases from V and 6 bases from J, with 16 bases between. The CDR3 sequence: CASLRGIGAGELFF. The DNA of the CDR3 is TGTGCCAGCCTGCGGGGTATCGGGGCCGGGGAGCTGTTTTTT.

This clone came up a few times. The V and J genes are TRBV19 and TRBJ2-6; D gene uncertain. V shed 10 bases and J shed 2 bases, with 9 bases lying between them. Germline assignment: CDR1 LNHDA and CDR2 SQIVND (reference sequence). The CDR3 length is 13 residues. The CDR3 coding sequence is TGTGCCACCCTTGGGCCTGGGGCCAACGTCCTGACTTTC. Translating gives CATLGPGANVLTF.

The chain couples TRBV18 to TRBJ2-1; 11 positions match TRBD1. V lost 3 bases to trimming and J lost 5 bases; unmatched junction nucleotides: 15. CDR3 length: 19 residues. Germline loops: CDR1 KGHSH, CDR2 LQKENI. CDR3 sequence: CASSPTVPGQGARNNEQFF. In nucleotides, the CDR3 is TGTGCCAGCTCACCTACTGTTCCCGGACAGGGGGCGAGGAACAATGAGCAGTTCTTC.

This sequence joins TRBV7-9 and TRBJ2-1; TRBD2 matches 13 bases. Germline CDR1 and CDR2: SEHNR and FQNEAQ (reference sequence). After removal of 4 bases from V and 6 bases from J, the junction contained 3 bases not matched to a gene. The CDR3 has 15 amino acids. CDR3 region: CASSSGLAGVNEQFF. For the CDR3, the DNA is TGTGCCAGCAGCTCCGGACTAGCGGGAGTCAATGAGCAGTTCTTC.

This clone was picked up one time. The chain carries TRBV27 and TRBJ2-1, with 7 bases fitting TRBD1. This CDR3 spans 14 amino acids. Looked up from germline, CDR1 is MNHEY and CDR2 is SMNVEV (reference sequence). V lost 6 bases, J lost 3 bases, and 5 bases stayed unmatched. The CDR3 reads CASSWGTVYNEQFF. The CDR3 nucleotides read TGTGCCAGCAGCTGGGGGACAGTCTACAATGAGCAGTTCTTC.

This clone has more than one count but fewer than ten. The CDR3 DNA follows: TGTGCCTGGAATCAGGGTTACGAGCAGTACTTC. This gives the protein CAWNQGYEQYF. This chain links TRBV30 with TRBJ2-7, with D possibly being TRBD1 (5 bases). V lost 4 bases and J 4 bases, leaving 8 bases between the germline ends. The length of the CDR3 is 11 residues. The germline V gene encodes CDR1 GTSNPN and CDR2 SVGIG (reference sequence).

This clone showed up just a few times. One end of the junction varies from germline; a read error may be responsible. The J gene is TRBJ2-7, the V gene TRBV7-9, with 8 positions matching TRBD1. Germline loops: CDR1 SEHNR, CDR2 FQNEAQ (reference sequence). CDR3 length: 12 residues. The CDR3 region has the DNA TGTTCCAGCAGCTTGACAGGGGACGAGCAGTACTTC. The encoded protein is CSSSLTGDEQYF.

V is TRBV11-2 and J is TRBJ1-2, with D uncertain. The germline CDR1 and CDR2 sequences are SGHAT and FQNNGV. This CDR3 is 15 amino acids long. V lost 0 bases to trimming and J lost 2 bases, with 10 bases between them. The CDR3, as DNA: TGTGCCAGCAGCTTAGATGTACTGATCAACTATGGCTACACCTTC. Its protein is CASSLDVLINYGYTF.

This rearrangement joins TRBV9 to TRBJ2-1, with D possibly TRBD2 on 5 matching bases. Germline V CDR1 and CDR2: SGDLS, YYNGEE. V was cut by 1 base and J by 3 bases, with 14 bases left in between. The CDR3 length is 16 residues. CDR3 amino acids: CASSVSTRSGYNEQFF. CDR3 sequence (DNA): TGTGCCAGCAGCGTATCAACTAGGTCCGGCTACAATGAGCAGTTCTTC.

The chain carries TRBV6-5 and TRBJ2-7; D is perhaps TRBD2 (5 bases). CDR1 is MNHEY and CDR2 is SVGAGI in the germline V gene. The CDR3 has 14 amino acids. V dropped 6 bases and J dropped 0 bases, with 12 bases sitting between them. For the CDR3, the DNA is TGTGCCAGCAGGCTAGCCGAGTCCTCCTACGAGCAGTACTTC. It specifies CASRLAESSYEQYF.

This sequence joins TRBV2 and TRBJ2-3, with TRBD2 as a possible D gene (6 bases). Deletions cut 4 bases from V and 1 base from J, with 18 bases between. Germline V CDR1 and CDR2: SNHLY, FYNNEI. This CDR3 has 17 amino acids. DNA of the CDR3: TGTGCCAGCAGTGCTGGGGCGGAGGGGCTCGGCACAGATACGCAGTATTTT. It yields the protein CASSAGAEGLGTDTQYF.

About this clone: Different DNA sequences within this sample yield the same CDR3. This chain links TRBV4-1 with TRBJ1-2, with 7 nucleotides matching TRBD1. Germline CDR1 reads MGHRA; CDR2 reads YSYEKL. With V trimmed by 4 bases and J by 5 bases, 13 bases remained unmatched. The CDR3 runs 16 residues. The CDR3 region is CASSPVGTVRGYGYTF. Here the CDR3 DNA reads TGCGCCAGCAGCCCGGTAGGGACAGTGCGAGGGTATGGCTACACCTTC.

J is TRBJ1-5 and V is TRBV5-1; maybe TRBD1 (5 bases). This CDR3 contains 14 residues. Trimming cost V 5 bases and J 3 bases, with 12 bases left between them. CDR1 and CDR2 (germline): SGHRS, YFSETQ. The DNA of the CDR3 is TGCGCCAGCAGTCCTGACAGCCCCAATCAGCCCCAGCATTTT. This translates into CASSPDSPNQPQHF.

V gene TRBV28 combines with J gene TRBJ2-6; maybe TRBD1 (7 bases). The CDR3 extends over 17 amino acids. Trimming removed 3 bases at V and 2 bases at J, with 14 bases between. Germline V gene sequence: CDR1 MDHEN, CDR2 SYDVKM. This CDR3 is CASSFRGGGTGANVLTF. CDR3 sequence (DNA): TGTGCCAGCAGTTTTAGAGGGGGCGGGACTGGGGCCAACGTCCTGACTTTC. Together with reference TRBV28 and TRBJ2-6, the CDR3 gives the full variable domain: DVKVTQSSRYLVKRTGEKVFLECVQDMDHENMFWYRQDPGLGLRLIYFSYDVKMKEKGDIPEGYSVSREKKERFSLILESASTNQTSMYLCASSFRGGGTGANVLTFGAGSRLTVL.

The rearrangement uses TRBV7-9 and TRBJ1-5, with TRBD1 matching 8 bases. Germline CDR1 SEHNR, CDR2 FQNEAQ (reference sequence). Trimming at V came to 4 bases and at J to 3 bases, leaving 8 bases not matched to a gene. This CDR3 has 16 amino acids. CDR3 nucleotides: TGTGCCAGCAGCTCCGGGACAGGATCCTTCAATCAGCCCCAGCATTTT. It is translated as CASSSGTGSFNQPQHF.

The CDR3 DNA reads as TGCGCCAGCAGCTTAGAACTTAGGGGGGGCCTCAACACTGAAGCTTTCTTT. Residues: CASSLELRGGLNTEAFF. The chain recombines TRBV5-1 with TRBJ1-1, with TRBD1 as a possible D gene (6 bases). The germline CDR1 and CDR2 sequences are SGHRS and YFSETQ. The CDR3 is 17 amino acids. With 2 bases removed from V and 2 bases from J, the gap between germline ends came to 19 bases.

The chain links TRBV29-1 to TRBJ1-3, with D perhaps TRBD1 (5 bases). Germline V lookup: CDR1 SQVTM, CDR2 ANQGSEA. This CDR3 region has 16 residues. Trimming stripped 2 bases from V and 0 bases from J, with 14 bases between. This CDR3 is CSVEPPGGSSGNTIYF. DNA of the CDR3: TGCAGCGTTGAACCCCCGGGGGGGAGCTCTGGAAACACCATATATTTT.

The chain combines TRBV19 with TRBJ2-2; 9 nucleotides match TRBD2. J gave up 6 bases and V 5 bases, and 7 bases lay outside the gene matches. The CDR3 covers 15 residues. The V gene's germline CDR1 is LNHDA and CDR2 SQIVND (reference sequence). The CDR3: CASSQLAGDPGELFF. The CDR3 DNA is TGTGCCAGTAGTCAATTAGCGGGAGATCCCGGGGAGCTGTTTTTT.

The chain's CDR3 is CASSQEGQGLTTNEKLFF. The CDR3 DNA sequence: TGCGCCAGCAGCCAAGAGGGGCAAGGCTTAACAACTAATGAAAAACTGTTTTTT. The rearrangement uses TRBV4-3 and TRBJ1-4; a possible D gene is TRBD1 (5 bases). This CDR3 has 18 amino acids. CDR1 and CDR2 from the germline V gene are LGHNA and YSLEER. Trimming took off 0 bases at V and 0 bases at J, with 14 bases between the two ends.

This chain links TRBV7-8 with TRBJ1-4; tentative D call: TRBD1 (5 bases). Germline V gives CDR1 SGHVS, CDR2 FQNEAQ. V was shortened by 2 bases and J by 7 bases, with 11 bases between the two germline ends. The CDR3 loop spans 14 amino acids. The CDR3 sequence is CASSLLDNGEKLFF. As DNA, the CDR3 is TGTGCCAGCAGCTTATTGGACAATGGTGAAAAACTGTTTTTT.

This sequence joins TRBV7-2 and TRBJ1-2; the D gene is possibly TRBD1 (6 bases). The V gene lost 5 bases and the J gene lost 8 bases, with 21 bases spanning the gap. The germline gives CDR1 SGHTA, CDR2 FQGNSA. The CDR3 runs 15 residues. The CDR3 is CASSPPYRASYGYTF. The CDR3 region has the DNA TGTGCCAGCAGCCCCCCGTACAGGGCGTCCTACGGCTACACCTTC.

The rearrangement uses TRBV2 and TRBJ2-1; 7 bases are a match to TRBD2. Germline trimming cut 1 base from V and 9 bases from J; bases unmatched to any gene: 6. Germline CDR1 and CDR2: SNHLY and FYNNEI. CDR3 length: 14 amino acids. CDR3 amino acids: CASSEDGLVFEQFF. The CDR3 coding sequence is TGTGCCAGCAGTGAAGACGGACTAGTATTTGAGCAGTTCTTC. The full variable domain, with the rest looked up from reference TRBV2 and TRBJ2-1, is EPEVTQTPSHQVTQMGQEVILRCVPISNHLYFYWYRQILGQKVEFLVSFYNNEISEKSEIFDDQFSVERPDGSNFTLKIRSTKLEDSAMYFCASSEDGLVFEQFFGPGTRLTVL.

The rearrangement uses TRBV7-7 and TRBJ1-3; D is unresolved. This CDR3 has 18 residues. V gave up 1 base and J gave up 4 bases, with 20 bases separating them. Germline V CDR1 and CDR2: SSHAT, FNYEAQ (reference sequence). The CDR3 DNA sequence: TGTGCCAGCAGCTTAGAATCGGATCGGCGGAAATCAGGAAACACCATATATTTT. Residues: CASSLESDRRKSGNTIYF.

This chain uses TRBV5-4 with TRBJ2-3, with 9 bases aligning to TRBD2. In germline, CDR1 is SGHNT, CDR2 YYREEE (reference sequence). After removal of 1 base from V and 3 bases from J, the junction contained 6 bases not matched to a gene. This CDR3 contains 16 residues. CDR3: CASSLLERGATDTQYF. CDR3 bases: TGTGCCAGCAGCTTGCTGGAGCGGGGGGCTACAGATACGCAGTATTTT.

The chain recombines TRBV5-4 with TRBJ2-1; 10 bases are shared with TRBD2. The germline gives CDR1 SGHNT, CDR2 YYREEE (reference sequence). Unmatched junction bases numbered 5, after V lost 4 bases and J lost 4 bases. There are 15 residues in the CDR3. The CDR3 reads CASSGVAGGYNEQFF. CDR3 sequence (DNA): TGTGCCAGCAGCGGCGTAGCGGGGGGTTACAATGAGCAGTTCTTC.

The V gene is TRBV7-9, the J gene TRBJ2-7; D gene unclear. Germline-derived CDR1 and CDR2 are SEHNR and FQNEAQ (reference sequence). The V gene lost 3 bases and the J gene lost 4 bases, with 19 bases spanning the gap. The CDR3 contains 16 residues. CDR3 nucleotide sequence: TGTGCCAGCAGCTTTACTCCGGGTCATAAACTTTACGAGCAGTACTTC. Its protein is CASSFTPGHKLYEQYF.

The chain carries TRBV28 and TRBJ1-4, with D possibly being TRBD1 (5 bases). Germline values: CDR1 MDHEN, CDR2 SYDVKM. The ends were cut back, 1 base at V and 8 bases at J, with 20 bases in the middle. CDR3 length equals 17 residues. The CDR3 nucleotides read TGTGCCAGCAGTTTATTCCCCTACAGGAGGGAGGGAGAAAAACTGTTTTTT. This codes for CASSLFPYRREGEKLFF.

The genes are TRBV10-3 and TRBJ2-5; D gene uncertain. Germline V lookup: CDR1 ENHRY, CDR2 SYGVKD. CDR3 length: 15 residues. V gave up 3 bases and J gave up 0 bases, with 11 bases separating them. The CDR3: CAISDPQENQETQYF. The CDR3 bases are TGTGCCATCAGTGACCCCCAGGAAAACCAAGAGACCCAGTACTTC.

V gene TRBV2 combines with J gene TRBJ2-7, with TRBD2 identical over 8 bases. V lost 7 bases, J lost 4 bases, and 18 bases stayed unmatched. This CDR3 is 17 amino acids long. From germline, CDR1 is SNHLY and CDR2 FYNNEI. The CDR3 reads CASMNGRGSGEGYEQYF. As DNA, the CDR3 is TGTGCCAGCATGAATGGTCGTGGTAGCGGGGAGGGATACGAGCAGTACTTC.

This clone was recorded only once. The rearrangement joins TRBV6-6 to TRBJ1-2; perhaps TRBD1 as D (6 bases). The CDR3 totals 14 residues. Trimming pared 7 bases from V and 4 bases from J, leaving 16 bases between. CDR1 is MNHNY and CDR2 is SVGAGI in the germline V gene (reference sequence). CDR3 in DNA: TGTGCCAGCAAAGGGGGGGGTCTCTTCTATGGCTACACCTTC. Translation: CASKGGGLFYGYTF.